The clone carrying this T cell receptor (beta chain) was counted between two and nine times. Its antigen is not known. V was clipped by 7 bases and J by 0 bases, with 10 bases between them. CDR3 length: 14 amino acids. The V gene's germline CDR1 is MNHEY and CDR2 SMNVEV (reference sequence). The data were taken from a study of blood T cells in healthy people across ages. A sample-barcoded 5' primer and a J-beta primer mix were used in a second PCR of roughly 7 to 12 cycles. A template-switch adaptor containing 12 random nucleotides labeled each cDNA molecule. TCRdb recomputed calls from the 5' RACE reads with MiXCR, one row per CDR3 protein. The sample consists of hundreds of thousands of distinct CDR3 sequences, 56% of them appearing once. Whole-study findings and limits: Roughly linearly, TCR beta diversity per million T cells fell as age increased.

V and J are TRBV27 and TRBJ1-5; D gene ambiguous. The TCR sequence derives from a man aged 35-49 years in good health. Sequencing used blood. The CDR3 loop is CASTMRGSNQPQHF. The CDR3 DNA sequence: TGTGCCAGCACCATGCGAGGTAGCAATCAGCCCCAGCATTTT.